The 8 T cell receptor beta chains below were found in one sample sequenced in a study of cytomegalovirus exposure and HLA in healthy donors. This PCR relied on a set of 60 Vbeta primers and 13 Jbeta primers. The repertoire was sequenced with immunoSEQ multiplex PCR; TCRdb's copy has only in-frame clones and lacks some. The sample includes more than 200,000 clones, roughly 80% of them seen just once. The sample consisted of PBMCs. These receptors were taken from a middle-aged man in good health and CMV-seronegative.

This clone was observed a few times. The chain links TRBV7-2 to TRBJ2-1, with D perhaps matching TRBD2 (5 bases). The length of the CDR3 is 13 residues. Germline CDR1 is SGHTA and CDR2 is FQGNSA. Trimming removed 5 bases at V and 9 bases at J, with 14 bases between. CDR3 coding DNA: TGTGCCAGCAGCCAAGTGGACTTCGCTGAGCAGTTCTTC. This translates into CASSQVDFAEQFF.

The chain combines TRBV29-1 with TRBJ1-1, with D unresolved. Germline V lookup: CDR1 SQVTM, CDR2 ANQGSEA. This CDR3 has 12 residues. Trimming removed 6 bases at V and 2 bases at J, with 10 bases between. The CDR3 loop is CSVFTDNTEAFF. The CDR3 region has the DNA TGCAGCGTGTTTACAGATAACACTGAAGCTTTCTTT.

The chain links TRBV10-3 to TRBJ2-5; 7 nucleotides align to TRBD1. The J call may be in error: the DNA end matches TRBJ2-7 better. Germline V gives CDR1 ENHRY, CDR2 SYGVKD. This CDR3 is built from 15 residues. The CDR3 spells CAISGGGQTSYEQYF. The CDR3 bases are TGTGCCATCAGTGGAGGGGGACAGACCTCCTACGAGCAGTACTTC.

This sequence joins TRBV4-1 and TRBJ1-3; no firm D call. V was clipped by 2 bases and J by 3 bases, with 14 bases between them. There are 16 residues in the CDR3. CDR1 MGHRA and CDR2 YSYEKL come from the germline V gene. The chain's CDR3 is CASSQPGPNGGNTIYF. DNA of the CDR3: TGCGCCAGCAGCCAACCGGGTCCAAATGGTGGAAACACCATATATTTT.

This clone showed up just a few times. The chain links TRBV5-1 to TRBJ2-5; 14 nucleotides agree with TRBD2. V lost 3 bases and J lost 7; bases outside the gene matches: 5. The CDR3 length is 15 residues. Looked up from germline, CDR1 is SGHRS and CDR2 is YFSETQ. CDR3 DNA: TGCGCCAGCAGCTGGGGGACTAGCGGGAGTAGGACCCAGTACTTC. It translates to CASSWGTSGSRTQYF.

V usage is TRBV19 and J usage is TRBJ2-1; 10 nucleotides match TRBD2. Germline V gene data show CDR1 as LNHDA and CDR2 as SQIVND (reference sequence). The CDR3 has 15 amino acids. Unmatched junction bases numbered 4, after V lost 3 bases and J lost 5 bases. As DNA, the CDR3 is TGTGCCAGTAGTATCACAGCGGGGGGGCACAATGAGCAGTTCTTC. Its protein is CASSITAGGHNEQFF.

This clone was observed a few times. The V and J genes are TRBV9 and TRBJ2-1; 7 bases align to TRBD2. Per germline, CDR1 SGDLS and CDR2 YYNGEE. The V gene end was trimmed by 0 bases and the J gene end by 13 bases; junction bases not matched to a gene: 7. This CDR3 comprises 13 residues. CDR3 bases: TGTGCCAGCAGCGTAGCGGGAGGCAGGGAACAGTTCTTC. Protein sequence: CASSVAGGREQFF.

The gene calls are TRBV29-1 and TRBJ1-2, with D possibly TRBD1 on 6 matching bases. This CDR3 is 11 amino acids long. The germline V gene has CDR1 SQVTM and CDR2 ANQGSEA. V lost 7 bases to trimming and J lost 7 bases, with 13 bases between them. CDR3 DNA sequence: TGCAGCGCCCTTAGGGGGACTGGCTACACCTTC. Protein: CSALRGTGYTF.